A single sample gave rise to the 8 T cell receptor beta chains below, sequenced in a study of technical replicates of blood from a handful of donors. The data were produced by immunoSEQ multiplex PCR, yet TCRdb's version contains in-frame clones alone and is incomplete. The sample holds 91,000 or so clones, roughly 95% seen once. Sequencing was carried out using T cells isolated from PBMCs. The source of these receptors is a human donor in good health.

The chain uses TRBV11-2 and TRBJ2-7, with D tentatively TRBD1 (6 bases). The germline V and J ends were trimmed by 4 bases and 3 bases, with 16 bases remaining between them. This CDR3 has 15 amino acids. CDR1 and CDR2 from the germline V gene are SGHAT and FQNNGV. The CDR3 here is CASSSYRVGSYEQYF. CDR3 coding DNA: TGTGCCAGCAGCTCTTACAGGGTGGGGAGCTACGAGCAGTACTTC.

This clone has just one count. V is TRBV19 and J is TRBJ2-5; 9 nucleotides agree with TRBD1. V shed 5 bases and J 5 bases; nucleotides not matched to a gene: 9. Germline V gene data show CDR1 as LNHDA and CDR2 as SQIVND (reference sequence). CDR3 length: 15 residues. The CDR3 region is CASSPRTGVWETQYF. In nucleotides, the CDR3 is TGTGCCAGTAGTCCAAGGACAGGGGTGTGGGAGACCCAGTACTTC.

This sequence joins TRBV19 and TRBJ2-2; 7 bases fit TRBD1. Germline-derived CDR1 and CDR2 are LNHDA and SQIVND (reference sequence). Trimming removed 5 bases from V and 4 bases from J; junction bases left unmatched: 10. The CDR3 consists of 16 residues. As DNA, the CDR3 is TGTGCCAGTAGTGTCTCCGGGACAGCTTTCACCGGGGAGCTGTTTTTT. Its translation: CASSVSGTAFTGELFF.

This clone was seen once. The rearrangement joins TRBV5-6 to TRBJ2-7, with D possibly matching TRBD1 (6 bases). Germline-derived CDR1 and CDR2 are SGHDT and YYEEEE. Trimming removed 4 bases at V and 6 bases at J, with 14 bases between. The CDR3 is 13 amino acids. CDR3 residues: CASSPGTPLEQYF. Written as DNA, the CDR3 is TGTGCCAGCAGCCCAGGGACACCCCTCGAGCAGTACTTC.

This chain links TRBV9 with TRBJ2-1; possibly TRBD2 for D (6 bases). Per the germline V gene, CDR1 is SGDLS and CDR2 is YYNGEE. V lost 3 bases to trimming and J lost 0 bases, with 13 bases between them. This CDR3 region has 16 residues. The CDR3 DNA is TGTGCCAGCAGCGCCCCAAGCGGGCCCTCCTACAATGAGCAGTTCTTC. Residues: CASSAPSGPSYNEQFF.

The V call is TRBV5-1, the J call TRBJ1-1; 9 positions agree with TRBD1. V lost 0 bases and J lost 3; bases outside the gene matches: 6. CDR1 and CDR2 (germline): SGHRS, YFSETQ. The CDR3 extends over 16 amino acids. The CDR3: CASSLEFRTGDTEAFF. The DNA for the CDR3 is TGCGCCAGCAGCTTGGAATTCCGGACAGGGGACACTGAAGCTTTCTTT.

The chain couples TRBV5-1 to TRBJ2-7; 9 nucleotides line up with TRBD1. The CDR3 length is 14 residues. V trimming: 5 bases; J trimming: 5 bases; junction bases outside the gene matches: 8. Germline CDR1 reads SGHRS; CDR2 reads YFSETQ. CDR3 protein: CASRTGGADHEQYF. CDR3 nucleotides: TGCGCCAGCAGAACAGGGGGCGCCGACCACGAGCAGTACTTC.

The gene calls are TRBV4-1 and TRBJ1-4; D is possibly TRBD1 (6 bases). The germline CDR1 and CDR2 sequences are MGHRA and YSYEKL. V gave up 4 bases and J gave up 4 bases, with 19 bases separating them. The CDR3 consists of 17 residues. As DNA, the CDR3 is TGCGCCAGCAGCCCCTACCGCCGGGACAATGGTAATGAAAAACTGTTTTTT. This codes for CASSPYRRDNGNEKLFF.